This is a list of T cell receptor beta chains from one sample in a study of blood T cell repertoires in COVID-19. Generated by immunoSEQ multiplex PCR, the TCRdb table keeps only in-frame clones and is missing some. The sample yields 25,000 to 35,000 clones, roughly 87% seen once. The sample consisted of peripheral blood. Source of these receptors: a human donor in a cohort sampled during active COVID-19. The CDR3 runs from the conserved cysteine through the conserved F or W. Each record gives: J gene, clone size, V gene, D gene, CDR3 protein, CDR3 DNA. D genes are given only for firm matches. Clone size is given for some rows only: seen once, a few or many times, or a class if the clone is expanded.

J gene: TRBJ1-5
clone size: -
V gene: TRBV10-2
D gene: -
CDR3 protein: CASSEYAGLQPQHF
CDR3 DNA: TGCGCCAGCAGTGAGTACGCAGGGTTGCAGCCCCAGCATTTT

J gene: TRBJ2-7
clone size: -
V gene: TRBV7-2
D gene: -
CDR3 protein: CASSSQTSSYEQYF
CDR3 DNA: TGTGCCAGCAGCTCGCAGACTAGCTCCTACGAGCAGTACTTC

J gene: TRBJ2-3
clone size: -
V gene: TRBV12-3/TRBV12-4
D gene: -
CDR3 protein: CASSFRVDTQYF
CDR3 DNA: TGTGCCAGCAGTTTCCGGGTAGATACGCAGTATTTT

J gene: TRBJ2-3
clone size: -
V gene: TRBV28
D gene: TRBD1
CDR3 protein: CASRQGADTQYF
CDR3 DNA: TGTGCCAGCAGACAGGGGGCAGATACGCAGTATTTT

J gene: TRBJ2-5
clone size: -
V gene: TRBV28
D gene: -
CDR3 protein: CASSSRDRTSQETQYF
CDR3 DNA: TGTGCCAGCAGTTCTCGTGATAGAACGAGCCAAGAGACCCAGTACTTC

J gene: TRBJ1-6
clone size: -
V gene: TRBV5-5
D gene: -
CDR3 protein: CASSSLRENSPLHF
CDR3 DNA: TGTGCCAGCAGCTCCCTCAGGGAAAATTCACCCCTCCACTTT

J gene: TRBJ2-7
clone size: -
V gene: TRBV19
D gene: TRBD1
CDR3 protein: CASKGQGRAYEQYF
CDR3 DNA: TGTGCCAGTAAGGGACAGGGGCGAGCCTACGAGCAGTACTTC

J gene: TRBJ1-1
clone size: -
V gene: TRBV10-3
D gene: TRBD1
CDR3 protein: CAIRGQGMNTEAFF
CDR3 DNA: TGTGCCATCAGAGGACAGGGGATGAACACTGAAGCTTTCTTT

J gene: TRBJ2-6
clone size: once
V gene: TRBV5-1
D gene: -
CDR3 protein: CASSLASRSGANVLTF
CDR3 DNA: TGCGCCAGCAGCTTGGCCTCGCGCTCTGGGGCCAACGTCCTGACTTTC

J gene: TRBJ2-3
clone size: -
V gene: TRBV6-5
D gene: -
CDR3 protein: CASSYKGRRRDTQYF
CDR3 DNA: TGTGCCAGCAGTTACAAAGGGAGACGGAGAGATACGCAGTATTTT

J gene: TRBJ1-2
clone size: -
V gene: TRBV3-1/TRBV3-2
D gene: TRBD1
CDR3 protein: CASSPPRGQGSGYTF
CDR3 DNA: TGTGCCAGCAGCCCACCTAGAGGACAGGGCTCTGGCTACACCTTC

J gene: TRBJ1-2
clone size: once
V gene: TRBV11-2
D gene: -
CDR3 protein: CASSLGHINYGYTF
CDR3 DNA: TGTGCCAGCAGCTTAGGCCACATAAACTATGGCTACACCTTC

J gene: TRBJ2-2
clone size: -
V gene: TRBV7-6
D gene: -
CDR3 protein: CASSSRGVPGELFF
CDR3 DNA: TGTGCCAGCAGCTCCAGGGGGGTGCCCGGGGAGCTGTTTTTT

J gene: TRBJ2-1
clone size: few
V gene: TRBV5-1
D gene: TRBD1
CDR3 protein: CASSPRQGLVIEQFF
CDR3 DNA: TGCGCCAGCAGCCCCAGACAGGGGCTGGTCATTGAGCAGTTCTTC

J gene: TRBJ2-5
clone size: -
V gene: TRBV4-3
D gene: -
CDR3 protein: CASSQDPEETQYF
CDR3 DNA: TGCGCCAGCAGCCAAGACCCAGAAGAGACCCAGTACTTC

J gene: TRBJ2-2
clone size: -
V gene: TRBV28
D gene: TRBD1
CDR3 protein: CASSDRDSYTGELFF
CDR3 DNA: TGTGCCAGCAGTGACCGGGACAGCTACACCGGGGAGCTGTTTTTT

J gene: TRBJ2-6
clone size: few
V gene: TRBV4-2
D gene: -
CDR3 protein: CASSHGGASGISGANVLTF
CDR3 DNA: TGTGCCAGCAGCCATGGGGGGGCTAGCGGCATCTCTGGGGCCAACGTCCTGACTTTC

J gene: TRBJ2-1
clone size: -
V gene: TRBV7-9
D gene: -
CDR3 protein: CASSLVAEEQFF
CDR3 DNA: TGTGCCAGCAGCTTAGTAGCGGAGGAGCAGTTCTTC

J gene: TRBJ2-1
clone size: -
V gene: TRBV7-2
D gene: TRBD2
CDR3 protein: CASSLSGGRNEQFF
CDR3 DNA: TGTGCCAGCAGCTTGAGCGGGGGGAGAAATGAGCAGTTCTTC

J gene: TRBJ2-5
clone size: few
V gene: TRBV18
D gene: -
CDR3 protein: CASSPGETQYF
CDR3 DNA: TGTGCCAGCTCACCCGGGGAGACCCAGTACTTC

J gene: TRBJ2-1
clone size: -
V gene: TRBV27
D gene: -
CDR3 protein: CASRIRQVSYNEQFF
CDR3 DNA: TGTGCCAGCAGAATTAGACAGGTTTCCTACAATGAGCAGTTCTTC

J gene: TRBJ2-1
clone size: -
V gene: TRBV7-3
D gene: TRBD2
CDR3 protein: CASSLSSSGYNEQFF
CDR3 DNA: TGTGCCAGCAGCTTAAGCTCTAGCGGGTACAATGAGCAGTTCTTC

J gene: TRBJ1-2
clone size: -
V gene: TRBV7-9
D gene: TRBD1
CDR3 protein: CASIPAGTGGEGGYTF
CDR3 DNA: TGTGCCAGCATTCCTGCCGGGACAGGGGGCGAGGGGGGCTACACCTTC

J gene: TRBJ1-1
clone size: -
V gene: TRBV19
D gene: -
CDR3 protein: CASRVDNTEAFF
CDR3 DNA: TGTGCCAGCAGGGTTGATAACACTGAAGCTTTCTTT

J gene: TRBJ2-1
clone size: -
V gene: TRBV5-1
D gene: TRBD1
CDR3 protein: CASSLDRGWEQFF
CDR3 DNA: TGCGCCAGCAGCTTGGACAGGGGCTGGGAGCAGTTCTTC

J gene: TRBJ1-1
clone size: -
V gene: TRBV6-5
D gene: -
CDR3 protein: CASSWTANTEAFF
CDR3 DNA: TGTGCCAGCAGTTGGACAGCTAACACTGAAGCTTTCTTT

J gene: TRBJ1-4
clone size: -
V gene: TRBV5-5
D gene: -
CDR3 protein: CASSSGDREKLFF
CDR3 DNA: TGTGCCAGCAGCTCAGGGGATCGAGAAAAACTGTTTTTT

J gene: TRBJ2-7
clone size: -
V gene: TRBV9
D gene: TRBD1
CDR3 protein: CASSEGTGVYEQYF
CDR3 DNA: TGTGCCAGCAGCGAAGGGACAGGGGTCTACGAGCAGTACTTC

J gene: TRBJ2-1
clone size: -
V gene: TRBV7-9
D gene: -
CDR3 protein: CASSLLRGAHYNEQFF
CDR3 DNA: TGTGCCAGCAGCTTACTTCGGGGGGCGCACTACAATGAGCAGTTCTTC

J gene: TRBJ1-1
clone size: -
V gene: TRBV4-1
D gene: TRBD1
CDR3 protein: CASSHPPGDRVGKNTEAFF
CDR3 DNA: TGCGCCAGCAGCCACCCCCCTGGGGACAGGGTGGGGAAGAACACTGAAGCTTTCTTT

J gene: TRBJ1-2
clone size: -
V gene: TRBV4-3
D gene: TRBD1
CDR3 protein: CASSREARTGVNGYTF
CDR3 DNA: TGCGCCAGCAGCCGAGAAGCAAGGACAGGTGTAAATGGCTACACCTTC

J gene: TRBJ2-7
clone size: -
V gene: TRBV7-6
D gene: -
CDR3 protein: CASSPDSSYEQYF
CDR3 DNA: TGTGCCAGCAGCCCGGACAGTTCCTACGAGCAGTACTTC

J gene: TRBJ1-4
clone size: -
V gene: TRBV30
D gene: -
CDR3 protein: CAWLGTPEKLFF
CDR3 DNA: TGTGCCTGGCTCGGGACTCCTGAAAAACTGTTTTTT

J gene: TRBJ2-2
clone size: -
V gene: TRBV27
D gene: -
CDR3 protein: CASSTLEETNTGELFF
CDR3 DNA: TGTGCCAGCAGTACCCTAGAGGAAACGAACACCGGGGAGCTGTTTTTT

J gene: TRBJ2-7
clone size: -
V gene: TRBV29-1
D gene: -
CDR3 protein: CSVARGGSYEQYF
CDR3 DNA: TGCAGCGTTGCGAGGGGGGGCTCCTACGAGCAGTACTTC

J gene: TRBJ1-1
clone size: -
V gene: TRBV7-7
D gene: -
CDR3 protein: CASSFEGGSQELEAEAFF
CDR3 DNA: TGTGCCAGCAGCTTCGAAGGGGGTTCACAGGAACTTGAAGCTGAAGCTTTCTTT

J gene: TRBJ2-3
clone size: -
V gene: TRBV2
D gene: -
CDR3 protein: CASSERAGSATQYF
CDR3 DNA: TGTGCCAGCAGTGAGCGGGCGGGGTCCGCTACGCAGTATTTT

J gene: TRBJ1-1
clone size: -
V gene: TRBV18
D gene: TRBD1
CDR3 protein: CASSPRTGGTEAFF
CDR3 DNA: TGTGCCAGCTCACCACGGACAGGGGGAACTGAAGCTTTCTTT

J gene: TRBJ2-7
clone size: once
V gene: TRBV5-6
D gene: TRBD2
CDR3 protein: CASSFNGGAVHEQYF
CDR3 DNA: TGTGCCAGCAGCTTCAACGGGGGGGCCGTCCACGAGCAGTACTTC

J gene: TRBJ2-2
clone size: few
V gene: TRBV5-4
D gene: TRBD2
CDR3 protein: CASVSGGGTGELFF
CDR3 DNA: TGTGCCAGCGTTAGCGGGGGTGGCACCGGGGAGCTGTTTTTT

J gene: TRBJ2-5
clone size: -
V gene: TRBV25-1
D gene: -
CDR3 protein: CATAQAGGLQETQYF
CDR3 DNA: TGTGCCACCGCCCAGGCAGGGGGGCTCCAAGAGACCCAGTACTTC

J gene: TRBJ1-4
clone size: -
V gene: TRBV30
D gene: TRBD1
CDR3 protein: CAWRAGTGGEKLFF
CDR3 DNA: TGTGCCTGGAGAGCCGGGACAGGGGGGGAAAAACTGTTTTTT

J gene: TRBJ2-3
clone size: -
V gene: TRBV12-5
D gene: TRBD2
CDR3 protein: CASGPGTSGGTQYF
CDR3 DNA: TGTGCTAGTGGTCCAGGGACTAGTGGGGGTACGCAGTATTTT

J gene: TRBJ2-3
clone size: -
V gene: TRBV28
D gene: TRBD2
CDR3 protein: CASSPYSGGAKDTQYF
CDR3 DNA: TGTGCCAGCAGCCCCTATAGCGGGGGGGCCAAAGATACGCAGTATTTT

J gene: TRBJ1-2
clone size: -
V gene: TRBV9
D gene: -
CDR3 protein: CASSLGSQASYGYTF
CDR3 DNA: TGTGCCAGCAGCCTTGGTTCTCAGGCATCCTATGGCTACACCTTC

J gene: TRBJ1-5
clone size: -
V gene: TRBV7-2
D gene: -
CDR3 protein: CASSLVQGWGPQHF
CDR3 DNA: TGTGCCAGCAGCTTAGTACAGGGATGGGGACCCCAGCATTTT

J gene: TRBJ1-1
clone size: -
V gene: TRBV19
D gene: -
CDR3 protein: CASSRGGTEAFF
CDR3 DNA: TGTGCCAGTAGTAGGGGGGGCACTGAAGCTTTCTTT

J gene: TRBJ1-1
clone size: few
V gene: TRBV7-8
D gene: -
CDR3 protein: CASSTRQLEAFF
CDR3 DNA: TGTGCCAGCAGTACGAGACAGCTTGAAGCTTTCTTT

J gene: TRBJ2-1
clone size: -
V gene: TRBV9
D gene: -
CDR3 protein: CASSPGQHSYNEQFF
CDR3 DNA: TGTGCCAGCAGCCCCGGACAGCACTCCTACAATGAGCAGTTCTTC

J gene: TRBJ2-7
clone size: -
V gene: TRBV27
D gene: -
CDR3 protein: CASSLSRSYEQYF
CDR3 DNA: TGTGCCAGCAGTTTGTCCAGGTCCTACGAGCAGTACTTC

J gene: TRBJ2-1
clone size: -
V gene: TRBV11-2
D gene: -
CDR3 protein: CASSLSRLAGRGNEQFF
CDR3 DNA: TGTGCCAGCAGCTTAAGTCGGCTTGCGGGGAGGGGGAATGAGCAGTTCTTC

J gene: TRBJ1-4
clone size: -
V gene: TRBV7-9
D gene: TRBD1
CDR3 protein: CASSLGSHRGLNEKLFF
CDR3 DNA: TGTGCCAGCAGCTTAGGATCACACAGGGGACTTAATGAAAAACTGTTTTTT

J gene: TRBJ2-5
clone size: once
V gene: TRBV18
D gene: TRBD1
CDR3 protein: CASSSDRGESQYF
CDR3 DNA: TGTGCCAGCTCGTCGGACAGGGGAGAGTCCCAGTACTTC

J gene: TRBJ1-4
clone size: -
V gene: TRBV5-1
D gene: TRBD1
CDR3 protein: CASALTGRANEKLFF
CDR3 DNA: TGCGCCAGCGCCCTGACAGGGCGTGCTAATGAAAAACTGTTTTTT